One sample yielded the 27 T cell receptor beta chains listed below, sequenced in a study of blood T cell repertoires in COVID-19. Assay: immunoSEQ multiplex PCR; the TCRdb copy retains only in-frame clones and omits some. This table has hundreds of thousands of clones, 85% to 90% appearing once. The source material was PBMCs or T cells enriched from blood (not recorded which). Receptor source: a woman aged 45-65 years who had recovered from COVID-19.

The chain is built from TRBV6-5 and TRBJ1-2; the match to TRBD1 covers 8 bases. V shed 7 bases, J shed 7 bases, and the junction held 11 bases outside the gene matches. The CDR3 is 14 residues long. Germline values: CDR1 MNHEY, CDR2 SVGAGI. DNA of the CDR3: TGTGCCAGCACTCGTTCTACAGGGGGTGGTGGCTACACCTTC. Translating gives CASTRSTGGGGYTF.

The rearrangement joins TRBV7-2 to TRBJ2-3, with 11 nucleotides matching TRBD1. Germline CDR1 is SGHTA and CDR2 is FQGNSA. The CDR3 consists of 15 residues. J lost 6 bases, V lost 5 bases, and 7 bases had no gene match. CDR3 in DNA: TGTGCCAGCAGCCGGACAGGGGGCAGTTTTGATACGCAGTATTTT. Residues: CASSRTGGSFDTQYF.

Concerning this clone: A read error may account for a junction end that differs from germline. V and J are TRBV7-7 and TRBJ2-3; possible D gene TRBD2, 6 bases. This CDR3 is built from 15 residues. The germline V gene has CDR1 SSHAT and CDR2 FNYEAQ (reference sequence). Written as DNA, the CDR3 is TGTGCTAGCAGCCCAATATCGGGAGAGACAGATACGCAGTATTTT. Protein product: CASSPISGETDTQYF.

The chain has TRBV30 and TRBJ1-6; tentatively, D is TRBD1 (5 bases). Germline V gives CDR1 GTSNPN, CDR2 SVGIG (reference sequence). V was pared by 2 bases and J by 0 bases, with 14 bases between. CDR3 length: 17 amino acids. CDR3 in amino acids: CAWSTGGGSSYNSPLHF. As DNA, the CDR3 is TGTGCCTGGAGTACGGGCGGGGGGAGCTCCTATAATTCACCCCTCCACTTT.

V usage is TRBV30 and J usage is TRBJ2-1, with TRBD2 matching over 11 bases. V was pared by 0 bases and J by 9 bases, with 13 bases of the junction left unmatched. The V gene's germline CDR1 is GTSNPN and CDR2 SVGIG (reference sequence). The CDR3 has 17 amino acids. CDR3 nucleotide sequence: TGTGCCTGGAGTGTAAGTTTTATAGCGGGAGGGCCGAGTGAGCAGTTCTTC. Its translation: CAWSVSFIAGGPSEQFF.

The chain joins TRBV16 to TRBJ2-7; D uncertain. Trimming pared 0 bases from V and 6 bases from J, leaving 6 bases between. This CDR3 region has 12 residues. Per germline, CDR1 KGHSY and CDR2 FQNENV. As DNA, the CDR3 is TGTGCCAGCAGCCAATCGGAGAGCGAGCAGTACTTC. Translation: CASSQSESEQYF.

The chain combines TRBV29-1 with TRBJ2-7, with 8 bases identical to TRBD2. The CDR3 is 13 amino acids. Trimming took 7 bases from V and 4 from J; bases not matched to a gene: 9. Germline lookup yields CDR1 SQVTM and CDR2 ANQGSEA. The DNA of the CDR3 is TGCAGCGCTGATAGCGGGACCGGGTACGAGCAGTACTTC. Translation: CSADSGTGYEQYF.

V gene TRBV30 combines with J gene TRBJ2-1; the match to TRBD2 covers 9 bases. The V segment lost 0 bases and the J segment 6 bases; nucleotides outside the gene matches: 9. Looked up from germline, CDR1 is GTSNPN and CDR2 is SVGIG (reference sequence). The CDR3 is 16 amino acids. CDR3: CAWSVLLAGGINEQFF. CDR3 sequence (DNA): TGTGCCTGGAGTGTACTTTTGGCGGGAGGGATCAATGAGCAGTTCTTC.

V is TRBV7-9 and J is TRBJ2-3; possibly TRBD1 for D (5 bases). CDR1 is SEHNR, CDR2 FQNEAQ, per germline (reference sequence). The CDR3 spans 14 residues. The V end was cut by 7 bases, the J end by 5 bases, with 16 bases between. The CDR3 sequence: CASIHSGAGDTQYF. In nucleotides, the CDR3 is TGTGCCAGCATCCATTCTGGGGCTGGAGATACGCAGTATTTT.

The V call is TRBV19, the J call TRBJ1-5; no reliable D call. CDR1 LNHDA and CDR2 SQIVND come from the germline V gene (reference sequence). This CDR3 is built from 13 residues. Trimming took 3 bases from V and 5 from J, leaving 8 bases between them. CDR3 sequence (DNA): TGTGCCAGTAGTATTACGAGGTATCAGCCCCAGCATTTT. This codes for CASSITRYQPQHF.

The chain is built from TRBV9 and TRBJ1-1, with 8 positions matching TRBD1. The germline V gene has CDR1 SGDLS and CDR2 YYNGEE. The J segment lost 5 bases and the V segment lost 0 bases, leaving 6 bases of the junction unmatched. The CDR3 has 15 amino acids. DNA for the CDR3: TGTGCCAGCAGCGTAGGGCAGGGGGCAGGGACTGAAGCTTTCTTT. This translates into CASSVGQGAGTEAFF.

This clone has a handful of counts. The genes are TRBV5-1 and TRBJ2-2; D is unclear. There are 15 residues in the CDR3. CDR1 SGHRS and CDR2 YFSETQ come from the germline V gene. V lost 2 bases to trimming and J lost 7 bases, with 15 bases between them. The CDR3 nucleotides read TGCGCCAGCAGCTTAGACTCCTCAAGAGGCGGGGAGCTGTTTTTT. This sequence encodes CASSLDSSRGGELFF. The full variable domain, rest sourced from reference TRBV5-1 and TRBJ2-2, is KAGVTQTPRYLIKTRGQQVTLSCSPISGHRSVSWYQQTPGQGLQFLFEYFSETQRNKGNFPGRFSGRQFSNSRSEMNVSTLELGDSALYLCASSLDSSRGGELFFGEGSRLTVL.

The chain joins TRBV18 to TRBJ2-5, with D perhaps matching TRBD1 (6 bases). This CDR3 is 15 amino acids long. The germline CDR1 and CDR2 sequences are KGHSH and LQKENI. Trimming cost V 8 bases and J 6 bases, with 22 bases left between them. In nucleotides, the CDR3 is TGTGCCAGCCGTTCGGGTGGACAGCTATGGAAGACCCAGTACTTC. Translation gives CASRSGGQLWKTQYF.

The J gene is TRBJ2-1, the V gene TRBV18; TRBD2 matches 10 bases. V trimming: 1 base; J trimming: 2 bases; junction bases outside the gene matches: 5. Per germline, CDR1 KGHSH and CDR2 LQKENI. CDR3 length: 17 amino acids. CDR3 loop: CASSPQREGHTYNEQFF. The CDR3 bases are TGTGCCAGCTCACCACAGCGGGAGGGCCATACCTACAATGAGCAGTTCTTC.

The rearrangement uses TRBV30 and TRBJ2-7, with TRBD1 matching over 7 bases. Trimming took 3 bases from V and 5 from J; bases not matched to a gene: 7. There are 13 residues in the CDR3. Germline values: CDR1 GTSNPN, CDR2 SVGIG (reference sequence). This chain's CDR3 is CAWRQTGTNEQYF. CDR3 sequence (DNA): TGTGCCTGGAGGCAGACAGGGACAAACGAGCAGTACTTC.

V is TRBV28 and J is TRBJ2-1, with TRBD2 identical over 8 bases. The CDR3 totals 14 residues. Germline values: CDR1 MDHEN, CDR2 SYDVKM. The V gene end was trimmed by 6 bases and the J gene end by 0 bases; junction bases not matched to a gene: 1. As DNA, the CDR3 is TGTGCCAGCAGGGCGGGGGGCTCCTACAATGAGCAGTTCTTC. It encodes CASRAGGSYNEQFF.

The CDR3 DNA reads TGTGCCAGCAAATTGACAGGGGCCAATTCACCCCTCCACTTT. The encoded protein is CASKLTGANSPLHF. The chain joins TRBV27 to TRBJ1-6; 8 bases are a match to TRBD1. The CDR3 contains 14 residues. Unmatched junction bases numbered 6, after V lost 7 bases and J lost 7 bases. Germline CDR1 and CDR2: MNHEY and SMNVEV (reference sequence).

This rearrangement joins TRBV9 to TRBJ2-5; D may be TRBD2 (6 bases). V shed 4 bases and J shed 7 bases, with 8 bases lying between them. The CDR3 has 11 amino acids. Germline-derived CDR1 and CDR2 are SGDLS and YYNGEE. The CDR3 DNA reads TGTGCCAGCAGCCCGGAGGGGACCCAGTACTTC. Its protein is CASSPEGTQYF.

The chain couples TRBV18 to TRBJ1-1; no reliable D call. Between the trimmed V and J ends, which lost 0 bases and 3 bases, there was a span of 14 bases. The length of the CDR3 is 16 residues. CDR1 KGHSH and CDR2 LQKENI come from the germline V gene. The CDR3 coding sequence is TGTGCCAGCTCACCACCCTCTCGAGGGTGGGACACTGAAGCTTTCTTT. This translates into CASSPPSRGWDTEAFF.

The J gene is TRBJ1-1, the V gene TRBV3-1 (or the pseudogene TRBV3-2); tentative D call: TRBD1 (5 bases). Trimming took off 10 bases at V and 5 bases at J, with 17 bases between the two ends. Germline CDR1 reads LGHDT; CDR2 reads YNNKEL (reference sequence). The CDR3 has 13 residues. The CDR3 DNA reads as TGTGCCACCAGGACCCAGGGTTATACTGAAGCTTTCTTT. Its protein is CATRTQGYTEAFF.

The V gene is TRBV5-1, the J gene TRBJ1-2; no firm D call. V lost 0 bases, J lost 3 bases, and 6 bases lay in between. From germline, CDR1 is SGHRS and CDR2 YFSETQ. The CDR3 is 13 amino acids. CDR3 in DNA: TGCGCCAGCAGCTTGGGCGGAGACTATGGCTACACCTTC. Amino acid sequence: CASSLGGDYGYTF.

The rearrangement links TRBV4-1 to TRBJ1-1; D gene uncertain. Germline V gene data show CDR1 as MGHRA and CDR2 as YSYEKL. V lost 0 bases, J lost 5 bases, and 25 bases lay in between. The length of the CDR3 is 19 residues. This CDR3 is CASSQDTAHLPHPRTEAFF. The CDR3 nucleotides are TGCGCCAGCAGCCAAGATACGGCGCACCTCCCCCACCCGAGGACTGAAGCTTTCTTT.

The CDR3 reads CASSLGGPSTIEQFF. For the CDR3, the DNA is TGTGCCAGCAGTTTAGGGGGACCGTCAACAATAGAGCAGTTCTTC. The V gene is TRBV6-2 or TRBV6-3, the J gene TRBJ2-1; D is possibly TRBD1 (6 bases). The germline V gene encodes CDR1 MNHEY and CDR2 SVGEGT. Trimming removed 4 bases at V and 10 bases at J, with 20 bases between. The CDR3 covers 15 residues.

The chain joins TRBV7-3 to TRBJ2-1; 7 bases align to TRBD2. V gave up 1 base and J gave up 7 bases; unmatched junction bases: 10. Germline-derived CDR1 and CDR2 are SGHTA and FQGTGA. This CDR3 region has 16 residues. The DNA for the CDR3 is TGTGCCAGCAGCTTAATTCGCGGGAGTTTAGTAAATGAGCAGTTCTTC. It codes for CASSLIRGSLVNEQFF.

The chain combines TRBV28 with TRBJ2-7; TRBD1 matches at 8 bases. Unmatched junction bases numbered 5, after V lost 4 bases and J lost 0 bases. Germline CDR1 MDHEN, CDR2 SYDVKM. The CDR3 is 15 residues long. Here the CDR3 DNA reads TGTGCCAGCAGTTCCGAGGGGACAGGCTCCTACGAGCAGTACTTC. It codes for CASSSEGTGSYEQYF.

CDR3: CASRQANTEAFF. CDR3 in DNA: TGTGCCAGCAGACAGGCCAACACTGAAGCTTTCTTT. This chain joins TRBV3-1 (or the pseudogene TRBV3-2) and TRBJ1-1; weak D call: TRBD1 (5 bases). V was cut by 6 bases and J by 2 bases, with 7 bases left in between. Per germline, CDR1 LGHDT and CDR2 YNNKEL (reference sequence). The CDR3 has 12 amino acids.

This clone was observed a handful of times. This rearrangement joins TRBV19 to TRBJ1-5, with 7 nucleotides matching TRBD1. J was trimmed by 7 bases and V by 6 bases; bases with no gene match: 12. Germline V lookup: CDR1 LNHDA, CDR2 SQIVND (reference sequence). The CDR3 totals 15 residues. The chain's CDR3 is CASSPRQGPRQPQHF. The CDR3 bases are TGTGCCAGTAGCCCCCGACAGGGCCCTAGGCAGCCCCAGCATTTT.